The 11 T cell receptor beta chains below were found in one sample sequenced in a study of blood T cell repertoires in COVID-19. Generated by immunoSEQ multiplex PCR, the TCRdb table keeps only in-frame clones and is missing some. The sample includes nearly 250,000 clones, about 80% seen only once; the top ten take around 1.9%. Material for sequencing was peripheral blood. Receptor source: a woman of 80 years or more with acute or convalescent COVID-19.

The rearrangement links TRBV15 to TRBJ1-2; D is undetermined. Per germline, CDR1 LNHNV and CDR2 YYDKDF (reference sequence). This CDR3 comprises 14 residues. The V and J ends lost 1 base and 4 bases respectively, with 10 bases between them. CDR3 sequence (DNA): TGTGCCACCAGCAGAGCCGGTGAAGCCTATGGCTACACCTTC. Its translation: CATSRAGEAYGYTF. The full variable domain, in which reference TRBV15 and TRBJ1-2 provide the parts outside the CDR3, is DAMVIQNPRYQVTQFGKPVTLSCSQTLNHNVMYWYQQKSSQAPKLLFHYYDKDFNNEADTPDNFQSRRPNTSFCFLDIRSPGLGDTAMYLCATSRAGEAYGYTFGSGTRLTVV.

This clone was seen only once. V gene TRBV18 combines with J gene TRBJ2-5, with TRBD2 identical over 7 bases. J gave up 3 bases and V 4 bases, and 5 bases lay outside the gene matches. Per germline, CDR1 KGHSH and CDR2 LQKENI. The CDR3 extends over 14 amino acids. The CDR3 region is CASSHSLAEETQYF. The CDR3 bases are TGTGCCAGCTCACACTCTCTAGCGGAAGAGACCCAGTACTTC.

The gene calls are TRBV2 and TRBJ1-2, with 7 bases aligning to TRBD1. The ends lost 6 bases at V and 3 bases at J; junction bases unmatched: 4. Germline values: CDR1 SNHLY, CDR2 FYNNEI. There are 13 residues in the CDR3. CDR3 sequence: CASRGGGDYGYTF. Here the CDR3 DNA reads TGTGCCAGCAGAGGAGGGGGCGACTATGGCTACACCTTC. The whole variable domain, filled in from reference TRBV2 and TRBJ1-2, reads EPEVTQTPSHQVTQMGQEVILRCVPISNHLYFYWYRQILGQKVEFLVSFYNNEISEKSEIFDDQFSVERPDGSNFTLKIRSTKLEDSAMYFCASRGGGDYGYTFGSGTRLTVV.

This chain connects TRBV24-1 to TRBJ1-3; D is possibly TRBD1 (6 bases). The V end was cut by 3 bases, the J end by 9 bases, with 23 bases between. The CDR3 consists of 17 residues. Germline-derived CDR1 and CDR2 are KGHDR and SFDVKD. CDR3 coding DNA: TGTGCCACCAGTGATGCTTCAGGGGCCCATCCCTATCGCACCATATATTTT. This codes for CATSDASGAHPYRTIYF.

This clone occurred once. This chain joins TRBV7-9 and TRBJ1-2; 7 bases line up with TRBD1. CDR3 length equals 15 residues. From germline, CDR1 is SEHNR and CDR2 FQNEAQ (reference sequence). The V segment lost 3 bases and the J segment 2 bases; nucleotides outside the gene matches: 6. The CDR3 here is CASSFPGTDNYGYTF. The CDR3, as DNA: TGTGCCAGCAGCTTTCCGGGGACAGACAACTATGGCTACACCTTC.

The rearrangement uses TRBV6-6 and TRBJ2-5; tentatively, D is TRBD1 (5 bases). Germline CDR1 is MNHNY and CDR2 is SVGAGI (reference sequence). The CDR3 length is 14 residues. The V and J ends lost 0 bases and 3 bases respectively, with 8 bases between them. CDR3 in amino acids: CASSYSLGEETQYF. The DNA of the CDR3 is TGTGCCAGCAGTTACTCGTTAGGGGAAGAGACCCAGTACTTC.

V is TRBV19 and J is TRBJ1-1; the D is unclear. The CDR3 has 13 residues. V was clipped by 1 base and J by 0 bases, with 3 bases between them. Germline CDR1 and CDR2: LNHDA and SQIVND (reference sequence). CDR3 amino acids: CASSIGMNTEAFF. DNA for the CDR3: TGTGCCAGTAGTATAGGTATGAACACTGAAGCTTTCTTT.

This chain uses TRBV7-9 with TRBJ2-2; D might be TRBD1 (6 bases). The CDR3 has 14 residues. CDR1 is SEHNR, CDR2 FQNEAQ, per germline (reference sequence). The ends were cut back, 3 bases at V and 1 base at J, with 6 bases in the middle. CDR3 DNA: TGTGCCAGCAGCTTGGACAGGAACACCGGGGAGCTGTTTTTT. This encodes CASSLDRNTGELFF.

The chain joins TRBV5-1 to TRBJ1-3; TRBD1 is a possible D gene (5 bases). Trimming shortened V by 1 base and J by 3 bases, and 14 bases separated the two germline ends. The CDR3 covers 16 residues. CDR1 and CDR2 from the germline V gene are SGHRS and YFSETQ. The CDR3 reads CASSLWAGSIGNTIYF. The CDR3 DNA sequence: TGCGCCAGCAGCTTGTGGGCAGGGTCAATTGGAAACACCATATATTTT.

This chain connects TRBV30 to TRBJ2-3; 7 positions agree with TRBD1. The V and J ends lost 3 bases and 0 bases, in that order; junction bases with no gene match: 6. The CDR3 is 15 amino acids. Germline CDR1 reads GTSNPN; CDR2 reads SVGIG (reference sequence). Written as DNA, the CDR3 is TGTGCCTGGAGGATCAGGGACAGAAGCACAGATACGCAGTATTTT. Translated: CAWRIRDRSTDTQYF.

The V call is TRBV2, the J call TRBJ1-5; 8 nucleotides match TRBD1. This CDR3 region has 15 residues. V shed 6 bases and J 3 bases; nucleotides not matched to a gene: 7. Looked up from germline, CDR1 is SNHLY and CDR2 is FYNNEI. CDR3 sequence reads: CASRSGQGLNQPQHF. The CDR3 DNA follows: TGTGCCAGCAGGAGCGGACAGGGCCTCAATCAGCCCCAGCATTTT.